Below, 4 T cell receptor beta chains from the same sample are listed, as sequenced in a study of T cell responses to AZD1222 COVID-19 vaccine. Profiling relied on immunoSEQ multiplex PCR, and the TCRdb table lists in-frame clones only, not all of them. The sample lists roughly 150,000 clones, approximately 91% seen once, with 6.9% in the top ten. The input for sequencing was peripheral blood, taken after recovery from COVID-19. The receptors come from an adult who had recovered from COVID-19.

The chain is built from TRBV6-2 or TRBV6-3 and TRBJ2-1; 9 bases agree with TRBD2. The length of the CDR3 is 17 residues. Germline V gives CDR1 MNHEY, CDR2 SVGEGT. The V gene end was trimmed by 0 bases and the J gene end by 3 bases; junction bases not matched to a gene: 6. CDR3 residues: CASSYSPASGIYNEQFF. Written as DNA, the CDR3 is TGTGCCAGCAGTTACTCGCCCGCTAGCGGGATCTACAATGAGCAGTTCTTC.

The table lists this clone with a count of one. The V gene is TRBV5-1, the J gene TRBJ2-2; 10 nucleotides align to TRBD2. The CDR3 runs to 17 residues. Germline CDR1 and CDR2: SGHRS and YFSETQ. J was trimmed by 5 bases and V by 0 bases; bases with no gene match: 7. The chain's CDR3 is CASSLGRTSGGTGELFF. The CDR3 region has the DNA TGCGCCAGCAGCTTGGGGCGGACTAGCGGAGGGACCGGGGAGCTGTTTTTT.

The chain has TRBV5-1 and TRBJ2-2; D possibly corresponds to TRBD2 (6 bases). V was cut by 4 bases and J by 5 bases, with 21 bases left in between. Germline V gene sequence: CDR1 SGHRS, CDR2 YFSETQ. CDR3 length: 17 residues. The CDR3 DNA sequence: TGCGCCAGCAGCCAGCAGGGACTCCCGGGACGGACCGGGGAGCTGTTTTTT. Its protein is CASSQQGLPGRTGELFF. The variable domain in full, completed from reference TRBV5-1 and TRBJ2-2, reads KAGVTQTPRYLIKTRGQQVTLSCSPISGHRSVSWYQQTPGQGLQFLFEYFSETQRNKGNFPGRFSGRQFSNSRSEMNVSTLELGDSALYLCASSQQGLPGRTGELFFGEGSRLTVL.

This sequence joins TRBV12-3 or TRBV12-4 and TRBJ1-5; 7 positions match TRBD1. The CDR3 runs to 12 residues. The ends lost 6 bases at V and 6 bases at J; junction bases unmatched: 2. CDR3 sequence: CASSSGGQPQHF. CDR3 DNA: TGTGCCAGCAGCTCAGGGGGTCAGCCCCAGCATTTT.